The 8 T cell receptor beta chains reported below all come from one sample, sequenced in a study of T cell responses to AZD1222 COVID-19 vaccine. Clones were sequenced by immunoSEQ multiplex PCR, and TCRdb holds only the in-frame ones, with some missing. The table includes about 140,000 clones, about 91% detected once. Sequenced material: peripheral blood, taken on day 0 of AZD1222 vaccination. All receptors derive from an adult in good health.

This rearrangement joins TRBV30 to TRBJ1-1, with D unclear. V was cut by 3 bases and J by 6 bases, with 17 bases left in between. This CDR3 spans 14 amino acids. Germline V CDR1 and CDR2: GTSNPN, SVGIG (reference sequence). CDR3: CAWRFWQTDAEAFF. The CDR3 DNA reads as TGTGCCTGGAGGTTTTGGCAGACTGACGCTGAAGCTTTCTTT.

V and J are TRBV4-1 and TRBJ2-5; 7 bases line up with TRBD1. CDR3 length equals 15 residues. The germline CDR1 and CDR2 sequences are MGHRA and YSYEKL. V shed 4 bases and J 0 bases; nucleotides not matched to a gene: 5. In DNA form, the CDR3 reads TGCGCCAGCAGCCCAAATACAGGGGACCAAGAGACCCAGTACTTC. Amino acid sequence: CASSPNTGDQETQYF.

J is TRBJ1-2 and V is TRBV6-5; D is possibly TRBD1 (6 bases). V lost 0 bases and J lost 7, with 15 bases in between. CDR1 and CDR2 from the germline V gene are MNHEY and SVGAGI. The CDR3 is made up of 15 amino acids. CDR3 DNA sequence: TGTGCCAGCAGTTACTCAGGTTCAGGGGACCGTGGCTACACCTTC. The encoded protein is CASSYSGSGDRGYTF.

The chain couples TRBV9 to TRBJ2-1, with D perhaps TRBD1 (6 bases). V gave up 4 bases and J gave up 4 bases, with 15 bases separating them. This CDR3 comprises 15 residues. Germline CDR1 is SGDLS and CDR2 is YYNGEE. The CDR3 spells CASSTPPDSYNEQFF. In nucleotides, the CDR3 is TGTGCCAGCAGCACCCCCCCGGACAGTTACAATGAGCAGTTCTTC. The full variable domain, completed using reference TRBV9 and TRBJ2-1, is DSGVTQTPKHLITATGQRVTLRCSPRSGDLSVYWYQQSLDQGLQFLIQYYNGEERAKGNILERFSAQQFPDLHSELNLSSLELGDSALYFCASSTPPDSYNEQFFGPGTRLTVL.

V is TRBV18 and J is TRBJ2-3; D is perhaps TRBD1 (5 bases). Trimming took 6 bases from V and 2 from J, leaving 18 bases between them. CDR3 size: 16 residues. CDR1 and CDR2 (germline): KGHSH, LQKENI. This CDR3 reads CASSVTDGGYTDTQYF. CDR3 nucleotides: TGTGCCAGCTCGGTGACAGACGGCGGCTACACAGATACGCAGTATTTT.

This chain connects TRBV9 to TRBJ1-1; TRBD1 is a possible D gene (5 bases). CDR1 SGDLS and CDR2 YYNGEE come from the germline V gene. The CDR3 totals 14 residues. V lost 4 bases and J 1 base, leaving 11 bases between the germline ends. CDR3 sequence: CASSQYTGNTEAFF. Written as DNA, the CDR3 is TGTGCCAGCAGCCAGTACACAGGGAACACTGAAGCTTTCTTT.

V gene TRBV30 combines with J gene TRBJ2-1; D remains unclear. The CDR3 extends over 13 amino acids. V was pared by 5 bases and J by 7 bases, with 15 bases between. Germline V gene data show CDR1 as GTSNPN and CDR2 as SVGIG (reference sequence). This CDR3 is CAWGYSLGNEQFF. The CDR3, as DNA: TGTGCCTGGGGGTACAGCCTGGGAAATGAGCAGTTCTTC. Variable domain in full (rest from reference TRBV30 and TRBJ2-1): SQTIHQWPATLVQPVGSPLSLECTVEGTSNPNLYWYRQAAGRGLQLLFYSVGIGQISSEVPQNLSASRPQDRQFILSSKKLLLSDSGFYLCAWGYSLGNEQFFGPGTRLTVL.

CDR3 protein: CASSMNPGLMDGYTF. The CDR3 DNA follows: TGTGCCAGTAGTATGAATCCAGGGCTGATGGATGGCTACACCTTC. This sequence joins TRBV19 and TRBJ1-2, with D possibly matching TRBD1 (5 bases). Germline-derived CDR1 and CDR2 are LNHDA and SQIVND (reference sequence). Trimming left V 3 bases short and J 6 bases short, with 17 bases between. CDR3 length: 15 amino acids.